These T cell receptor beta chains were read from a single sample in a study of cytomegalovirus exposure and HLA in healthy donors. Sequencing used immunoSEQ multiplex PCR; TCRdb keeps in-frame clones, though not all of them. The data hold 170,000 or so clones, with under 85% observed a single time. The sequenced material came from PBMCs. These receptor sequences come from a man aged 45 to 65 in good health and CMV-seronegative. Both conserved end residues are part of each CDR3. D genes are given only for firm matches. A row's size may be missing; if present it is once, few, many or a size class.

V gene,D gene,clone size,CDR3 length,CDR3 protein
TRBV30,-,-,17,CAWSGQGSPKYLSPQHF
TRBV19,TRBD1,-,13,CATRTGAYNEQFF
TRBV5-4,-,-,11,CAIQGGEKLFF
TRBV5-8,-,-,16,CASTPIGEVRNQPQHF
TRBV7-9,TRBD1,-,13,CSSSPGQTFSAFF
TRBV6-5,TRBD1,few,16,CASSYSSGQGSTEAFF
TRBV19,TRBD2,-,15,CASSIAGRVPGELFF
TRBV7-6,-,-,16,CASSPLAGLGNSPLHF
TRBV9,-,-,12,CASSRSGETQYF
TRBV10-3,-,-,14,CATRDGNSGNTIYF
TRBV4-3,TRBD2,-,15,CASSQRLAASYEQYF
TRBV15,TRBD1,-,14,CATSRDRRGLGKYF
TRBV19,-,-,15,CASNKNRVRNEKLFF
TRBV4-1,-,-,13,CASSQGGVYEQYF
TRBV6-4,TRBD2,-,16,CASSSTLAGDGDTQYF
TRBV6-1,TRBD2,-,15,CASSDGLAGVYEQYF
TRBV19,TRBD1,few,15,CASRGTGTVDQPQHF
TRBV6-5,TRBD1,-,14,CASSYYRGNYGYTF
TRBV21-1,-,few,16,CASSKENRTDQETQYF
TRBV5-1,-,-,15,CASSLARSGSEKLFF
TRBV7-7,TRBD2,-,15,CASSPLAASTDTQYF
TRBV19,-,-,16,CASSSQGQLTTDTQYF
TRBV5-1,-,-,16,CASSLDFLGGAYEQYF
TRBV5-6,TRBD1,-,15,CASSDPTGDQETQYF
TRBV6-6,-,-,14,CASIFGTPNTEAFF
TRBV5-1,TRBD2,once,14,CASTIAGRTDTQYF
TRBV7-3,-,-,15,CASSLNRAGANVLTF
TRBV11-2,TRBD2,-,16,CASSKPGLAGGKEQFF
TRBV14,-,-,14,CASSQESRVPIQYF
TRBV5-1,-,few,14,CASSLSGGNQPQHF
TRBV9,TRBD1,-,15,CASSGRGPANYGYTF
TRBV6-5,TRBD1,-,15,CASSYLGQGNEKLFF
TRBV15,TRBD2,-,15,CATSILKGLGNEQFF
TRBV4-1,TRBD2,-,15,CASSPSGLASGELFF
TRBV6-1,-,-,14,CASRPTGSNTEAFF
TRBV18,TRBD1,once,15,CASSPRDRGYYGYTF
TRBV7-3,-,-,14,CASSLGGWQETQYF
TRBV19,TRBD1,-,12,CASTGGRYGYTF
TRBV6-1,-,-,13,CASSVWRRNGYTF
TRBV5-4,TRBD1,-,17,CASSPNIGTGGGTEAFF
TRBV19,TRBD1,-,13,CASSIGTEDTQYF
TRBV19,TRBD1,-,16,CASIPTGGPENTEAFF
TRBV5-1,TRBD2,-,16,CASSRGLDGLPDTQYF
TRBV7-9,-,-,15,CASSLGGLRTGELFF
TRBV19,TRBD1,once,16,CASSPPGQTYNSPLHF
TRBV9,-,-,14,CASSVEQGRTEAFF
TRBV5-1,-,few,14,CASSLESGVEKLFF
TRBV16,-,-,13,CASSPREIGELFF
TRBV4-2,TRBD1,-,17,CASSYRDRESLNTEAFF